The TCR beta chain under discussion was sequenced for a study of somatic mutations in cytotoxic T cells in rheumatoid arthritis. Study overall: Selected T-cell populations stained with V beta antibodies were isolated by flow sorting to nearly 100% purity; these included V beta1+ cells subjected to TCRB sequencing. Study-wide results and limits: Patients with rheumatoid arthritis showed a slight underrepresentation of TRBV07, a finding that was never subjected to any adjustment for multiple comparisons. Rising age went with increasing CD8+ clonality in rheumatoid arthritis patients; healthy controls showed no such increase. Measured CD8+ T-cell clonality, a value compared between rheumatoid arthritis patients and age-matched healthy controls, did not differ significantly.

Produced via immunoSEQ multiplex PCR; TCRdb's table is partial and in-frame only. Here the sample spans tens of thousands of clones, under 90% being singletons. As concerns this clone: Its antigen is not identified.

CDR1 is MGHRA, CDR2 YSYEKL, per germline. The CDR3 has 19 residues. V trimming: 5 bases; J trimming: 2 bases; junction bases outside the gene matches: 15. This clonotype was obtained from a man aged 35 to 55 in good health. The V and J genes are TRBV4-1 and TRBJ2-1, with 10 bases matching TRBD2. Sequencing input: CD8+ T cells sorted from blood. This CDR3 is CASSYEGLAGASAYNEQFF. In DNA, the CDR3 is TGCGCCAGCAGCTATGAGGGGCTAGCGGGGGCGAGCGCCTACAATGAGCAGTTCTTC.